The 8 T cell receptor beta chains presented below share a single source sample, sequenced in a study of shared clonotypes between healthy human individuals. Data came from immunoSEQ multiplex PCR; TCRdb stores just in-frame clones and leaves some out. The sample carries some 790,000 clones, over 60% recorded once. The sequencing sample was made of memory CD4+ T cells sorted from blood. Documented subset: CD45RA-negative fraction. The receptors originated from a woman between 25 and 40 years old in good health.

J is TRBJ2-2 and V is TRBV6-4; D is unresolved. The germline CDR1 and CDR2 sequences are MRHNA and SNTAGT. The CDR3 length is 13 residues. V lost 4 bases and J lost 3, with 6 bases in between. The CDR3 DNA follows: TGTGCCAGCAGTGCTCAGGACACCGGGGAGCTGTTTTTT. Translating it yields CASSAQDTGELFF.

The rearrangement uses TRBV9 and TRBJ2-3, with D tentatively TRBD1 (6 bases). V lost 3 bases to trimming and J lost 2 bases, with 16 bases between them. Germline-derived CDR1 and CDR2 are SGDLS and YYNGEE. CDR3 size: 16 residues. Written as DNA, the CDR3 is TGTGCCAGCAGCGCCACAGGGATGGGGGACACAGATACGCAGTATTTT. It is translated as CASSATGMGDTDTQYF.

In its sample, this clone was seen a few times. The chain is built from TRBV7-9 and TRBJ1-1; tentatively, D is TRBD1 (5 bases). The CDR3 is made up of 12 amino acids. Trimming removed 5 bases from V and 2 bases from J, with 6 bases in between. Germline CDR1 SEHNR, CDR2 FQNEAQ (reference sequence). The CDR3 coding sequence is TGTGCCAGCAGCCGGGGCAACACTGAAGCTTTCTTT. Amino acid sequence: CASSRGNTEAFF.

This clone has a handful of counts. V and J are TRBV7-2 and TRBJ2-7; 7 positions match TRBD2. Losses at the gene ends were 7 bases for V and 0 bases for J; bases not matched to a gene: 6. This CDR3 has 14 amino acids. CDR1 SGHTA and CDR2 FQGNSA come from the germline V gene. The CDR3 loop reads CASKVQRDSYEQYF. The CDR3 DNA reads TGTGCCAGCAAAGTACAGCGGGACTCCTACGAGCAGTACTTC.

The gene calls are TRBV28 and TRBJ2-7; no reliable D call. Per the germline V gene, CDR1 is MDHEN and CDR2 is SYDVKM. Trimming removed 4 bases from V and 9 bases from J, with 13 bases in between. CDR3 length: 12 amino acids. The CDR3 loop is CASSSSRWAQYF. The CDR3 nucleotides read TGTGCCAGCAGTTCTTCAAGGTGGGCGCAGTACTTC.

The rearrangement links TRBV18 to TRBJ1-5; D is undetermined. The CDR3 has 15 amino acids. Per germline, CDR1 KGHSH and CDR2 LQKENI. With 3 bases removed from V and 0 bases from J, the gap between germline ends came to 9 bases. The CDR3 region is CASSPTFGSNQPQHF. CDR3 bases: TGTGCCAGCTCACCGACATTTGGTAGCAATCAGCCCCAGCATTTT. Using reference TRBV18 and TRBJ1-5 for the parts outside the CDR3, the full variable domain is NAGVMQNPRHLVRRRGQEARLRCSPMKGHSHVYWYRQLPEEGLKFMVYLQKENIIDESGMPKERFSAEFPKEGPSILRIQQVVRGDSAAYFCASSPTFGSNQPQHFGDGTRLSIL.

The J gene is TRBJ2-2, the V gene TRBV27, with D possibly matching TRBD2 (5 bases). The V end lost 0 bases, the J end lost 1 base, and 6 bases lay between the germline ends. This CDR3 has 15 amino acids. Germline V gene sequence: CDR1 MNHEY, CDR2 SMNVEV (reference sequence). CDR3 amino acids: CASSLSGRNTGELFF. In nucleotides, the CDR3 is TGTGCCAGCAGTTTATCGGGGAGGAACACCGGGGAGCTGTTTTTT.

The rearrangement uses TRBV14 and TRBJ2-7; D is perhaps TRBD2 (5 bases). V dropped 0 bases and J dropped 2 bases, with 11 bases sitting between them. Germline V gives CDR1 SGHDN, CDR2 FVKESK. This CDR3 has 15 amino acids. CDR3 in amino acids: CASSQDLGIPYEQYF. CDR3 bases: TGTGCCAGCAGCCAAGATCTCGGGATACCCTACGAGCAGTACTTC.